This T cell receptor (beta chain) appears in the sequencing data of a study of somatic mutations in cytotoxic T cells in rheumatoid arthritis. Study observations and caveats: The clonality of CD8+ T cells was not significantly different between rheumatoid arthritis patients and age-matched healthy controls.

About this clone itself: What it recognizes is unknown.

The protocol was immunoSEQ multiplex PCR, while the TCRdb copy is restricted to in-frame clones and leaves out a portion. Seen here are more than 2,500 clones, about 83% observed once, and the top ten hold approximately 15%. This TCR was recovered from a woman in her forties or fifties with rheumatoid arthritis. Sequencing was done on a sample of CD8+ T cells sorted from blood.

CDR3 loop: CASSLASGKYNEQFF. The CDR3 nucleotides are TGTGCCAGCAGCTTAGCAAGCGGGAAATACAATGAGCAGTTCTTC. The J gene is TRBJ2-1, the V gene TRBV11-2; 7 bases agree with TRBD2. V lost 1 base, J lost 4 bases, and 4 bases stayed unmatched. Germline-derived CDR1 and CDR2 are SGHAT and FQNNGV. CDR3 size: 15 residues.